This TCR beta chain appears in the sequencing data of a study of cytomegalovirus exposure and HLA in healthy donors. Donors were nominally healthy when sampled, though unrecorded immune exposures were likely. It was with 60 Vbeta and 13 Jbeta primers that the PCR ran. The protocol was immunoSEQ multiplex PCR, while the TCRdb copy is restricted to in-frame clones and leaves out a portion. The table includes about 160,000 clones, roughly four fifths detected once. Per the germline V gene, CDR1 is SGHVS and CDR2 is FNYEAQ. The CDR3 length is 15 residues. The ends lost 5 bases at V and 1 base at J; junction bases unmatched: 6.

The chain joins TRBV7-6 to TRBJ1-1, with 8 bases fitting TRBD1. Sequencing input: PBMCs. The receptor comes from a woman aged 18-29 years in good health and CMV-seronegative. For the CDR3, the DNA is TGTGCCAGCAGCGTTTCCGGGACAGGGAACACTGAAGCTTTCTTT. This encodes CASSVSGTGNTEAFF.